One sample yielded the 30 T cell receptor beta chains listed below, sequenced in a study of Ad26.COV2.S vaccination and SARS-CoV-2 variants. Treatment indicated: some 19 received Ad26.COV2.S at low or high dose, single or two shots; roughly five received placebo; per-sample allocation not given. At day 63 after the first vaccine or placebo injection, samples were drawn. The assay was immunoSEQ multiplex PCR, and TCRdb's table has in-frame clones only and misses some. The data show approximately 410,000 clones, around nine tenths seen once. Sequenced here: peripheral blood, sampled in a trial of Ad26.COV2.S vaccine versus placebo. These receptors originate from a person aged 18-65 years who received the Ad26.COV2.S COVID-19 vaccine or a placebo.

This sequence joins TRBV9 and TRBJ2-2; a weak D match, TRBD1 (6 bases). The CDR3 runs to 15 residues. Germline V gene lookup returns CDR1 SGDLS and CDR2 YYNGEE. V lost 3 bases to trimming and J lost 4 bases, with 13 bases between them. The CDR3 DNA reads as TGTGCCAGCAGCGACAGGGATGTAGGCACCGGGGAGCTGTTTTTT. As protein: CASSDRDVGTGELFF. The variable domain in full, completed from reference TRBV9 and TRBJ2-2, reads DSGVTQTPKHLITATGQRVTLRCSPRSGDLSVYWYQQSLDQGLQFLIQYYNGEERAKGNILERFSAQQFPDLHSELNLSSLELGDSALYFCASSDRDVGTGELFFGEGSRLTVL.

As DNA, the CDR3 is TGCGCCAGCAGCTCCCTTAATAAAGCAGCGGGATCCTACGAGCAGTACTTC. Translated: CASSSLNKAAGSYEQYF. The chain employs TRBV5-1 and TRBJ2-7; 7 bases line up with TRBD2. The V gene end was trimmed by 3 bases and the J gene end by 1 base; junction bases not matched to a gene: 13. CDR1 and CDR2 from the germline V gene are SGHRS and YFSETQ. CDR3 length: 17 amino acids. Full variable domain (rest looked up from reference TRBV5-1 and TRBJ2-7): KAGVTQTPRYLIKTRGQQVTLSCSPISGHRSVSWYQQTPGQGLQFLFEYFSETQRNKGNFPGRFSGRQFSNSRSEMNVSTLELGDSALYLCASSSLNKAAGSYEQYFGPGTRLTVT.

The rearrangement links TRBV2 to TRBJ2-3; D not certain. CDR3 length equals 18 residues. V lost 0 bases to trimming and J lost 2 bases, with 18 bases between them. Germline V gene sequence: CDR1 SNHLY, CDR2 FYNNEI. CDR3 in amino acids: CASSEALLRASSTDTQYF. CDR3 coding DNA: TGTGCCAGCAGTGAAGCGCTTCTACGTGCCTCTTCCACAGATACGCAGTATTTT.

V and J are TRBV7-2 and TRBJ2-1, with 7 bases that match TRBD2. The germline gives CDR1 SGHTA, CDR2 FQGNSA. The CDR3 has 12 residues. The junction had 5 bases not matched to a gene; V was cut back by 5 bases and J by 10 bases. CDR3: CASSVAGVEQFF. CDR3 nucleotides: TGTGCCAGCAGCGTCGCGGGGGTCGAGCAGTTCTTC.

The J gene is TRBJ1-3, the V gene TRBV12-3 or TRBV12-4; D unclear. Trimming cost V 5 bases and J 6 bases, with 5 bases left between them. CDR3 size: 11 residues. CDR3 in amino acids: CASSPSNTIYF. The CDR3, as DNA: TGTGCCAGCAGTCCCTCAAACACCATATATTTT.

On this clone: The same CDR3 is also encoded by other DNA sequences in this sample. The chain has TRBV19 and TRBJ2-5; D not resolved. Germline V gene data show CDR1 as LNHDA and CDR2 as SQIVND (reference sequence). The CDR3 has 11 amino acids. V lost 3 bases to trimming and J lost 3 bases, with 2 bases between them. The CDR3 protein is CASSIEETQYF. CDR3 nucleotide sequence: TGTGCCAGTAGTATTGAAGAGACCCAGTACTTC.

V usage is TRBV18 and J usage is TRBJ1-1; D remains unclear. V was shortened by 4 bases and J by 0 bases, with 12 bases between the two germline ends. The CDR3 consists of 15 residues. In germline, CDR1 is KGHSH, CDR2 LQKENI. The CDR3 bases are TGTGCCAGCTCACACCACGTCGAGATGAACACTGAAGCTTTCTTT. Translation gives CASSHHVEMNTEAFF.

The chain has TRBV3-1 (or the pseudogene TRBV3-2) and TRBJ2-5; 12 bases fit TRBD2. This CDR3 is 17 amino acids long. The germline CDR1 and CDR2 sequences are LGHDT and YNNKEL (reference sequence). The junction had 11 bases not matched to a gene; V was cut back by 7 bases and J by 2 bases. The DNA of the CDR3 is TGTGCCAGCAACAAGGGACTAGCGGGTGACGTTCAAGAGACCCAGTACTTC. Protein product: CASNKGLAGDVQETQYF.

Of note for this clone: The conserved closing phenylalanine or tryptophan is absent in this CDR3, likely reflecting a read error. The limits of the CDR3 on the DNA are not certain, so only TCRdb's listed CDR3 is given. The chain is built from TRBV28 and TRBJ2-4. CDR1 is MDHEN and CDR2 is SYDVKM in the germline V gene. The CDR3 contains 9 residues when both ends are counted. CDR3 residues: CASSTLGRI.

The CDR3 loop is CASSSRAANYGYTF. In DNA form, the CDR3 reads TGTGCCAGCAGTTCCCGGGCCGCTAACTATGGCTACACCTTC. The V call is TRBV27, the J call TRBJ1-2; no clear D gene. Germline V gene data show CDR1 as MNHEY and CDR2 as SMNVEV (reference sequence). With 4 bases removed from V and 0 bases from J, the gap between germline ends came to 9 bases. This CDR3 region has 14 residues.

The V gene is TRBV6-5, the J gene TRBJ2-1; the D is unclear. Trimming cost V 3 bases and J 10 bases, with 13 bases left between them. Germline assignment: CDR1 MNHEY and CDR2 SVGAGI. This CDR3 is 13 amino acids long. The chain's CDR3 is CASSYSLATEQFF. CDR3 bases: TGTGCCAGCAGTTATTCACTCGCGACAGAGCAGTTCTTC.

CDR3 protein: CASSYLGTGLDYEQYF. In DNA form, the CDR3 reads TGTGCCAGCAGTTACTTGGGGACAGGGTTGGACTACGAGCAGTACTTC. V and J are TRBV6-6 and TRBJ2-7, with 9 bases aligning to TRBD1. Per germline, CDR1 MNHNY and CDR2 SVGAGI (reference sequence). V lost 1 base to trimming and J lost 3 bases; unmatched junction nucleotides: 7. The CDR3 runs to 16 residues.

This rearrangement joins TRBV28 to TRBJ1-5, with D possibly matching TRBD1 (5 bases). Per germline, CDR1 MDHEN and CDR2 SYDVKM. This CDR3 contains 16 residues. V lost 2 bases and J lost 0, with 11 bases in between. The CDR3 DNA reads TGTGCCAGCAGTTTAGTCCGGGGGAATAGCAATCAGCCCCAGCATTTT. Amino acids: CASSLVRGNSNQPQHF.

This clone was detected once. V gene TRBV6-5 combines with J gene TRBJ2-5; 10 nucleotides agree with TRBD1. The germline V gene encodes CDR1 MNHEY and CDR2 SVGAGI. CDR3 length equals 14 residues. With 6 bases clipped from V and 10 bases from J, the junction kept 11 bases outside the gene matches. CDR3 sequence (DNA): TGTGCCAGCAGCTATAAGGACAGGGGGGGGATCCAGTACTTC. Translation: CASSYKDRGGIQYF.

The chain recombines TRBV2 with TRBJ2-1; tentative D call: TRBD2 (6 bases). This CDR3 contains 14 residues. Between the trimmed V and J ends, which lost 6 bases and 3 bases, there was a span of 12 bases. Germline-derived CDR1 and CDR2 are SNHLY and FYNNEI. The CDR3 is CASSGSGDYNEQFF. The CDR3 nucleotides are TGTGCCAGCAGCGGTTCGGGGGACTACAATGAGCAGTTCTTC.

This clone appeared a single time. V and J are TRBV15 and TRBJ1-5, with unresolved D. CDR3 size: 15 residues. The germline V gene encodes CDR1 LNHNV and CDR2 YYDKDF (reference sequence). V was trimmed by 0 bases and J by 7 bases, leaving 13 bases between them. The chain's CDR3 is CATSRDSGVGQPQHF. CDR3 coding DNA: TGTGCCACCAGCAGAGATAGCGGGGTCGGGCAGCCCCAGCATTTT. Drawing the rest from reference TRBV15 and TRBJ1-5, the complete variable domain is DAMVIQNPRYQVTQFGKPVTLSCSQTLNHNVMYWYQQKSSQAPKLLFHYYDKDFNNEADTPDNFQSRRPNTSFCFLDIRSPGLGDTAMYLCATSRDSGVGQPQHFGDGTRLSIL.

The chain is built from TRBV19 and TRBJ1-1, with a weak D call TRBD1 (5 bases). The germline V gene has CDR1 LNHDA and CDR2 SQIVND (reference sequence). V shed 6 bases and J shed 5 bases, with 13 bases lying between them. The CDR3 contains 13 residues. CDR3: CASRWDKGTEAFF. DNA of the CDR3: TGTGCCAGTAGATGGGATAAGGGGACTGAAGCTTTCTTT.

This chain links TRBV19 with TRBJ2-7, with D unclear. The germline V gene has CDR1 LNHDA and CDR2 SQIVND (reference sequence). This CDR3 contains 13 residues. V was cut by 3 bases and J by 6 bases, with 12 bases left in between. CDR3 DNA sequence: TGTGCCAGTAGTATCCTAAAAGCCTCCGAGCAGTACTTC. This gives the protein CASSILKASEQYF.

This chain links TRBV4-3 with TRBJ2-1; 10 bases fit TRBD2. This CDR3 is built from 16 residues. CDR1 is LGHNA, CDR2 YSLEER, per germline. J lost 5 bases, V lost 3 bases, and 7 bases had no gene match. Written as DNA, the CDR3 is TGCGCCAGCAGCCAGGAAGCGGGGGGGCCCCACAATGAGCAGTTCTTC. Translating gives CASSQEAGGPHNEQFF.

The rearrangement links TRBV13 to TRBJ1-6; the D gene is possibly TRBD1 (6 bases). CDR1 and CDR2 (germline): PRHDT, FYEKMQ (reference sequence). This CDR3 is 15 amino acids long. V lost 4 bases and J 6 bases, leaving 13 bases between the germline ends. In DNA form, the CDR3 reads TGTGCCAGCAGCTCCATGGCAGGGGCTAATTCACCCCTCCACTTT. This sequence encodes CASSSMAGANSPLHF.

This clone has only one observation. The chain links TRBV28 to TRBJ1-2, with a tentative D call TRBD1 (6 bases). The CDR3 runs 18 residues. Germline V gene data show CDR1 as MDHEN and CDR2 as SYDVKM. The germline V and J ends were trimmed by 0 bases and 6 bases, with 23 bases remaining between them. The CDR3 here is CASSLWGGGTTARDGYTF. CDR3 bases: TGTGCCAGCAGTTTATGGGGGGGAGGGACAACTGCCAGGGATGGCTACACCTTC.

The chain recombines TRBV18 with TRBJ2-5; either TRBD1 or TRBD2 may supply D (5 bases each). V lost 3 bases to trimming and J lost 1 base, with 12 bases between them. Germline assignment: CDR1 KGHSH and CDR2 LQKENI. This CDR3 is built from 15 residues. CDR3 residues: CASSPAGAAQETQYF. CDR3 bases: TGTGCCAGCTCACCGGCCGGGGCGGCCCAAGAGACCCAGTACTTC.

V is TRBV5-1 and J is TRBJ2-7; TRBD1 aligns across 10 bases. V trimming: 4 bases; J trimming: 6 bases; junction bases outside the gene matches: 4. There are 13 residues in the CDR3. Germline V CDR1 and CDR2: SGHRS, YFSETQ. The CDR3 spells CASSGRTGGEQYF. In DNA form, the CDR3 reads TGCGCCAGCAGCGGCCGGACAGGGGGCGAGCAGTACTTC.

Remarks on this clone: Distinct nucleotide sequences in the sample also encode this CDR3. CDR3 sequence (DNA): TGTGCCTGGAGTACGGGTCCTTACGAGCAGTACTTC. Encoded protein: CAWSTGPYEQYF. The J gene is TRBJ2-7, the V gene TRBV30; the D is unclear. Germline V CDR1 and CDR2: GTSNPN, SVGIG (reference sequence). The CDR3 is 12 amino acids. Trimming stripped 2 bases from V and 4 bases from J, with 9 bases between.

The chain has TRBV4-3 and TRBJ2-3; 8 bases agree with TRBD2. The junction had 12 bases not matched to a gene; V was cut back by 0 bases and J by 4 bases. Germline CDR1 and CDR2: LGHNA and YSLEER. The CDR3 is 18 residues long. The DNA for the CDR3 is TGCGCCAGCAGCCAAGATCCCAGCGGGGGCCTAACAGCAGATACGCAGTATTTT. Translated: CASSQDPSGGLTADTQYF.

The CDR3 spells CASSVFNGGKDTQYF. CDR3 bases: TGTGCCAGCAGCGTCTTTAATGGGGGCAAGGATACGCAGTATTTT. The chain joins TRBV9 to TRBJ2-3; possible D gene TRBD1, 6 bases. The CDR3 contains 15 residues. Trimming took 2 bases from V and 6 from J, leaving 16 bases between them. Germline values: CDR1 SGDLS, CDR2 YYNGEE. Full variable domain (outside the CDR3, taken from reference TRBV9 and TRBJ2-3): DSGVTQTPKHLITATGQRVTLRCSPRSGDLSVYWYQQSLDQGLQFLIQYYNGEERAKGNILERFSAQQFPDLHSELNLSSLELGDSALYFCASSVFNGGKDTQYFGPGTRLTVL.

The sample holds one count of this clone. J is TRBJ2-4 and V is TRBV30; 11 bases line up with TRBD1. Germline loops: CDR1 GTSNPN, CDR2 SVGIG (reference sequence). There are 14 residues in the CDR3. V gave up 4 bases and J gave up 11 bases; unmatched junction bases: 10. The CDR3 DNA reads TGTGCCTGGAACCTCCCAGGACAGGGGGCGTTTCAGTACTTC. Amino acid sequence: CAWNLPGQGAFQYF.

CDR3 protein: CASSLNSAIGNQPQHF. DNA of the CDR3: TGTGCCAGCAGCTTAAATTCGGCAATCGGCAATCAGCCCCAGCATTTT. V and J are TRBV7-2 and TRBJ1-5; no firm D call. CDR3 length equals 16 residues. V dropped 2 bases and J dropped 2 bases, with 13 bases sitting between them. Germline V gives CDR1 SGHTA, CDR2 FQGNSA.

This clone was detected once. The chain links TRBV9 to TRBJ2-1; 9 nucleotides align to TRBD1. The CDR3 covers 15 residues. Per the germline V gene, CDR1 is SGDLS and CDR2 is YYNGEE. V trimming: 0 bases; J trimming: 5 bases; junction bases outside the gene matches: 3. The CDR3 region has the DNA TGTGCCAGCAGCGTAGTGGGGACAGGGAACAATGAGCAGTTCTTC. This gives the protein CASSVVGTGNNEQFF.

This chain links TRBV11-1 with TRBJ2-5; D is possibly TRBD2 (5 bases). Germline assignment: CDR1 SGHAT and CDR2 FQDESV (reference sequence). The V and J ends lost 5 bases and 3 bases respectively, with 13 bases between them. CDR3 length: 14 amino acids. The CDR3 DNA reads TGTGCCAGCAGCGAATGGGCGCGGGAAGAGACCCAGTACTTC. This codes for CASSEWAREETQYF. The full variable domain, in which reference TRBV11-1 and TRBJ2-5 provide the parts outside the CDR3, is EAEVAQSPRYKITEKSQAVAFWCDPISGHATLYWYRQILGQGPELLVQFQDESVVDDSQLPKDRFSAERLKGVDSTLKIQPAELGDSAMYLCASSEWAREETQYFGPGTRLLVL.